This TCR beta chain was found in a study of T cells in Graves' hyperthyroidism and ophthalmopathy. This CDR3 has 11 amino acids. Germline V gene sequence: CDR1 MDHEN, CDR2 SYDVKM. V was shortened by 6 bases and J by 4 bases, with 6 bases between the two germline ends. Study conclusions and caveats: Peripheral blood also featured most of the thyroid clonotypes expanded above 0.001.

The CDR3 regions of TCR beta were amplified from RNA transcripts. Primed by the HTBI set, a first-round RT-PCR was run on the TCR CDR3. TCRdb reprocessed the multiplex PCR reads with MiXCR, giving one entry per CDR3 protein. Here the sample spans about 510,000 distinct CDR3 sequences, approximately 14% being singletons. The sample holds many counts of this clonotype. Its antigen remains unknown. Patients between 18 and 65 years old had hyperthyroidism, newly diagnosed and lasting under 2 months. The sequenced sample was blood. The rearrangement joins TRBV28 to TRBJ1-2; D is unresolved. The clonotype comes from a woman between 40 and 55 years old with Graves' hyperthyroidism. CDR3 in DNA: TGTGCCAGCAGCTCCCTCTATGGCTACACCTTC. Amino acids: CASSSLYGYTF.